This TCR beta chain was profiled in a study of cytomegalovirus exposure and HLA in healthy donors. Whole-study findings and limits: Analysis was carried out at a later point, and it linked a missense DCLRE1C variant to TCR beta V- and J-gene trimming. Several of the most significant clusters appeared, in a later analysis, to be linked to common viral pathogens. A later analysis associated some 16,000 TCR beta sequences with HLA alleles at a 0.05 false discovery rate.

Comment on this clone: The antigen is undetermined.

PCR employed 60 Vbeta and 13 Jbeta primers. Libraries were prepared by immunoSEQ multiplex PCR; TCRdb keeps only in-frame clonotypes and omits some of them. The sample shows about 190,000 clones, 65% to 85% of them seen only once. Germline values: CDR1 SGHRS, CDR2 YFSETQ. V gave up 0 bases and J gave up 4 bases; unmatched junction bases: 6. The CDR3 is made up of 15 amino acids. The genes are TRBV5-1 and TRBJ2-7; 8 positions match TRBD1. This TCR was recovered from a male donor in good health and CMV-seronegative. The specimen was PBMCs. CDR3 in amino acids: CASSLGDRLVYEQYF. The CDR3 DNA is TGCGCCAGCAGCTTGGGGGACAGGTTGGTTTACGAGCAGTACTTC.